This T cell receptor beta chain is from a study of blood T cell repertoires in COVID-19. Overall study context: Sites in the United States, Italy and Spain provided acute and convalescent COVID-19 samples. PBMCs, B-cell-depleted T cells, or T cells were the source of the cDNA or gDNA that made up the material.

Enrolled during active infection, Seattle patients were then followed longitudinally. As processed by the authors: How many nucleated cells were present was estimated from reference gene primer amplification. The repertoire was sequenced with immunoSEQ multiplex PCR; TCRdb's copy has only in-frame clones and lacks some. Clone size and V and J calls were adopted from that table, with D and trimming inferred from the DNA. This sample yields some 70,000 clones, of which 76% are seen a single time; 15% belongs to the top ten. This CDR3 contains 17 residues. Germline CDR1 and CDR2: LGHNT and FRNRAP. V lost 2 bases and J lost 2; bases outside the gene matches: 6.

V usage is TRBV12-5 and J usage is TRBJ1-3, with 10 bases that match TRBD1. Sequencing input: peripheral blood. The source of this sequence is a man aged 55-75 years with COVID-19, enrolled during active disease. The CDR3 region has the DNA TGTGCTAGTGGTTTGAGTTGGGACAGGGGCGCTGGAAACACCATATATTTT. Translated, it gives CASGLSWDRGAGNTIYF.